This T cell receptor (beta chain) comes out of a study of T cell responses to AZD1222 COVID-19 vaccine. The overall study: Pooling covered second doses at about 4 or about 12 weeks. Overall study results and limits: Breadth and depth of Spike-specific TCRs rose after two AZD1222 doses.

Produced via immunoSEQ multiplex PCR; TCRdb's table is partial and in-frame only. This sample has more than 110,000 clones, with roughly 92% found just once. Details on this clone: The antigen remains undetermined.

The CDR3 spans 11 residues. V lost 6 bases and J lost 5, with 7 bases in between. The J gene is TRBJ1-2, the V gene TRBV12-3 or TRBV12-4; no definite D call. The sample in question was peripheral blood, obtained on day 0 of AZD1222 vaccination. This receptor was obtained from an adult in good health. CDR3: CASSPEYGYTF. CDR3 sequence (DNA): TGTGCCAGCAGCCCGGAGTATGGCTACACCTTC.